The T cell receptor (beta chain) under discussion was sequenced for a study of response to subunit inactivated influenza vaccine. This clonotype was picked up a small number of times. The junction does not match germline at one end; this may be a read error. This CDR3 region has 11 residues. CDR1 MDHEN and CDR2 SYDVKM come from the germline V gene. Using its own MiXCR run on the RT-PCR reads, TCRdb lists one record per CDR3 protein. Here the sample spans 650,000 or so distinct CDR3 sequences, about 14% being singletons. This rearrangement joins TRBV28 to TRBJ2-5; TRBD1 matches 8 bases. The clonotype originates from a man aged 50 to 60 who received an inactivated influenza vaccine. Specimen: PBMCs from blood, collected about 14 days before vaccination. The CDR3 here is CASSFQGALGF. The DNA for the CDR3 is TGTGCCAGCAGTTTTCAGGGGGCCCTAGGGTTC.